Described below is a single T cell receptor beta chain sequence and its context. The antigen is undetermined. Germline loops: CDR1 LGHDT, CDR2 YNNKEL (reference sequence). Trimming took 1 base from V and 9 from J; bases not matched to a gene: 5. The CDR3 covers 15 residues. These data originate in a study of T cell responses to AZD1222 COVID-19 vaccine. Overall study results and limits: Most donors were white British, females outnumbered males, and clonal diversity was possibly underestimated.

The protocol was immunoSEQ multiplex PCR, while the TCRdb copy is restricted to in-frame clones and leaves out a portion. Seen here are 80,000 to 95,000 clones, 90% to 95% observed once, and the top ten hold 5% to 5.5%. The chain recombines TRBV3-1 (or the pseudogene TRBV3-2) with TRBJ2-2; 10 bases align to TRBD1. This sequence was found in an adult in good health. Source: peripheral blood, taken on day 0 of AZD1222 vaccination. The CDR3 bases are TGTGCCAGCAGCCAAGTGGGGACAGGGGCTCGGGAGCTGTTTTTT. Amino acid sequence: CASSQVGTGARELFF.